This record looks at one TCR beta chain sequence and its context. Primers: 60 Vbeta forward and 13 Jbeta reverse. Method: immunoSEQ multiplex PCR; TCRdb's copy keeps in-frame clones and lacks some. The data contain over 200,000 clones, around 89% of them singletons. This specimen comes from a study of cytomegalovirus exposure and HLA in healthy donors. Looked up from germline, CDR1 is WSHSY and CDR2 is SAAADI. The CDR3 loop spans 14 amino acids. V was clipped by 10 bases and J by 2 bases, with 15 bases between them. The chain carries TRBV10-2 and TRBJ1-5, with D perhaps TRBD1 (5 bases). This clonotype was obtained from a woman in her late teens or twenties in good health and CMV-seronegative. The sample taken for sequencing was PBMCs. The CDR3 reads CATQPGGGNQPQHF. CDR3 in DNA: TGCGCCACCCAGCCGGGGGGGGGCAATCAGCCCCAGCATTTT.